Below are 13 T cell receptor beta chains sequenced from a single sample in a study of Graves' ophthalmopathy and Graves' hyperthyroidism. Amplification targeted the TCR beta CDR3 regions, with RNA transcripts as the source material. HTBI primers were used in a first-round RT-PCR, which preceded a second-round multiplex PCR. TCRdb called the multiplex PCR reads again in MiXCR, with one record for every CDR3 protein. Here the sample spans about 380,000 distinct CDR3 sequences, 15% being singletons. Input material: peripheral blood. Receptors were obtained from a woman aged 18 to 35 with stable Graves' hyperthyroidism.

This clonotype has ten or more counts. The chain couples TRBV12-3 or TRBV12-4 to TRBJ1-1; D is uncertain. The CDR3 runs to 14 residues. The V gene lost 8 bases and the J gene lost 1 base, with 14 bases spanning the gap. CDR3 amino acids: CASEVGPENTEAFF. CDR3 nucleotide sequence: TGTGCCAGCGAGGTTGGACCCGAGAACACTGAAGCTTTCTTT.

This clonotype was seen repeatedly, ten times or more. The chain is built from TRBV6-1 and TRBJ2-7; D is tentatively TRBD1 or TRBD2 (5 bases each). This CDR3 has 14 amino acids. Between the trimmed V and J ends, which lost 6 bases and 0 bases, there was a span of 12 bases. The germline CDR1 and CDR2 sequences are MNHNS and SASEGT. The CDR3 spells CASRGPGSSYEQYF. The CDR3 DNA reads as TGTGCCAGCAGAGGGCCAGGGAGCTCCTACGAGCAGTACTTC.

In the case of this clonotype: A much larger clone sits a single nucleotide away, making a read error possible. The CDR3 bases are TGTGCCATCAGCTTGGAATGGACAGGGGCCGGGGAGCTGTTTTTT. It codes for CAISLEWTGAGELFF. This sequence joins TRBV5-5 and TRBJ2-2; 9 bases align to TRBD1. CDR1 is SGHKS and CDR2 is YYEKEE in the germline V gene (reference sequence). The CDR3 totals 15 residues.

This clonotype was observed many times. The rearrangement joins TRBV9 to TRBJ1-1; D is unclear. Germline CDR1 and CDR2: SGDLS and YYNGEE. Trimming removed 4 bases from V and 4 bases from J, with 14 bases in between. The CDR3 extends over 14 amino acids. The CDR3 nucleotides read TGTGCCAGCAGCATCACAACCTCAAGCACTGAAGCTTTCTTT. Translation: CASSITTSSTEAFF.

Comments on this clonotype: An end of the junction differs from the germline gene, which may be a read error. The chain has TRBV29-1 and TRBJ1-6; 7 positions agree with TRBD1. The length of the CDR3 is 15 residues. Per germline, CDR1 SQVTM and CDR2 ANQGSEA. This CDR3 is CSVRDRVDINSHLHF. The CDR3 DNA sequence: TGCAGCGTCAGAGACAGGGTTGACATTAATTCACACCTCCACTTT.

This clonotype came up a few times. The chain links TRBV9 to TRBJ2-5, with D possibly matching TRBD2 (6 bases). The CDR3 loop spans 13 amino acids. The V gene lost 0 bases and the J gene lost 4 bases, with 7 bases spanning the gap. CDR1 and CDR2 from the germline V gene are SGDLS and YYNGEE. CDR3 loop: CASSVGTIETQYF. In DNA, the CDR3 is TGTGCCAGCAGCGTAGGGACTATAGAGACCCAGTACTTC.

This clonotype was recorded at least ten times. The chain uses TRBV4-1 and TRBJ1-1; TRBD1 matches at 11 bases. V trimming: 4 bases; J trimming: 4 bases; junction bases outside the gene matches: 8. This CDR3 contains 16 residues. CDR1 and CDR2 (germline): MGHRA, YSYEKL. The DNA of the CDR3 is TGCGCCAGCAGCCCAGGACAGGGGGCGCGTATCACTGAAGCTTTCTTT. This gives the protein CASSPGQGARITEAFF.

This chain uses TRBV5-8 with TRBJ1-6; D not certain. Germline CDR1 is SGHTS and CDR2 is YDEGEE. Trimming took 0 bases from V and 7 from J, leaving 14 bases between them. This CDR3 is 16 amino acids long. CDR3 region: CASSLAPGSTNSPLHF. DNA for the CDR3: TGTGCCAGCAGCTTGGCCCCGGGGAGTACCAATTCACCCCTCCACTTT. The full variable domain, completed using reference TRBV5-8 and TRBJ1-6, is EAGVTQSPTHLIKTRGQQATLRCSPISGHTSVYWYQQALGLGLQFLLWYDEGEERNRGNFPPRFSGRQFPNYSSELNVNALELEDSALYLCASSLAPGSTNSPLHFGNGTRLTVT.

A note on this clonotype: One end of the junction fails to match germline, which may point to a read error. The rearrangement uses TRBV7-4 and TRBJ1-5; D ambiguous. Germline assignment: CDR1 SGHVT and CDR2 SQSDAQ. The CDR3 covers 18 residues. The CDR3 coding sequence is TGTTCCAGCAGCCCTCACGTCCGGGGTATTACGAGCAATCAGCCCCAGCATTTT. Its protein product is CSSSPHVRGITSNQPQHF.

The sample holds many counts of this clonotype. The chain links TRBV19 to TRBJ2-5; 9 nucleotides match TRBD2. The CDR3 totals 16 residues. V lost 5 bases to trimming and J lost 2 bases; unmatched junction nucleotides: 9. CDR1 and CDR2 (germline): LNHDA, SQIVND (reference sequence). The CDR3 coding sequence is TGTGCCAGTAGTCCAATCGGACTAGCGAGTCAAGAGACCCAGTACTTC. This sequence encodes CASSPIGLASQETQYF.

This clonotype was detected many times. The genes are TRBV4-1 and TRBJ1-6; D is uncertain. The CDR3 has 13 residues. The germline V gene has CDR1 MGHRA and CDR2 YSYEKL. V was trimmed by 1 base and J by 6 bases, leaving 4 bases between them. The CDR3 nucleotides are TGCGCCAGCAGCCAAGGAGGTAATTCACCCCTCCACTTT. This gives the protein CASSQGGNSPLHF.

The chain is built from TRBV4-2 and TRBJ2-5, with 10 nucleotides matching TRBD2. V lost 1 base, J lost 5 bases, and 4 bases stayed unmatched. The CDR3 is made up of 15 amino acids. The germline V gene has CDR1 LGHNA and CDR2 YNFKEQ. The CDR3 sequence: CASSQVAGGSETQYF. The CDR3 nucleotides read TGTGCCAGCAGCCAAGTAGCGGGGGGTTCGGAGACCCAGTACTTC.

This rearrangement joins TRBV2 to TRBJ1-1; D call uncertain. Per the germline V gene, CDR1 is SNHLY and CDR2 is FYNNEI. The ends were cut back, 4 bases at V and 1 base at J, with 10 bases in the middle. The CDR3 runs 14 residues. The CDR3: CASSVLPRNTEAFF. CDR3 nucleotide sequence: TGTGCCAGCAGTGTCCTTCCAAGGAACACTGAAGCTTTCTTT.